This is a list of T cell receptor beta chains from one sample in a study of beta chain features in type 1 diabetes. The protocol was immunoSEQ multiplex PCR, while the TCRdb copy is restricted to in-frame clones and leaves out a portion. The table records about 390,000 clones, over 9% of them present only once. Sequences were obtained from central memory CD4+ T cells from blood. The source is a man aged 30 to 39 with type 1 diabetes. Each CDR3 is given with its conserved first and last residue. Each record gives: clone size, V gene, J gene, D gene, CDR3 length, CDR3 DNA, CDR3 protein. D genes are given only for firm matches. Clone sizes are given selectively: once, few, many, or a class where the clone is expanded.

size: few
V: TRBV10-3
J: TRBJ1-3
D: NA
length: 15
DNA: TGTGCCATCAGTAAGGACGGGAACTCTGGAAACACCATATATTTT
CDR3: CAISKDGNSGNTIYF

size: few
V: TRBV6-1
J: TRBJ2-5
D: TRBD2
length: 15
DNA: TGTGCCAGCAGCCCCGCTCTAGCGGGAGGGGAGACCCAGTACTTC
CDR3: CASSPALAGGETQYF

size: few
V: TRBV27
J: TRBJ1-2
D: TRBD1
length: 13
DNA: TGTGCCAGCAGTTTAAAAGGGGGCGGAGGCTACACCTTC
CDR3: CASSLKGGGGYTF

size: NA
V: TRBV29-1
J: TRBJ1-3
D: NA
length: 14
DNA: TGCAGCGTTGGGGGGCAGAGCTCTGGAAACACCATATATTTT
CDR3: CSVGGQSSGNTIYF

size: few
V: TRBV19
J: TRBJ1-2
D: NA
length: 13
DNA: TGTGCCAGTAGATGGACAGATAAAAATGGCTACACCTTC
CDR3: CASRWTDKNGYTF

size: NA
V: TRBV6-6
J: TRBJ2-7
D: TRBD1
length: 14
DNA: TGTGCCAGCAGCCCGACAGGGAAAACCTACGAGCAGTACTTC
CDR3: CASSPTGKTYEQYF

size: NA
V: TRBV7-9
J: TRBJ2-7
D: TRBD1
length: 15
DNA: TGTGCCAGCAGCTCAACCGGGACAGGGTCCTACGAGCAGTACTTC
CDR3: CASSSTGTGSYEQYF

size: few
V: TRBV5-4
J: TRBJ2-2
D: NA
length: 16
DNA: TGTGCCAGCAGCCCCCCCGGGCGGGGGAACACCGGGGAGCTGTTTTTT
CDR3: CASSPPGRGNTGELFF

size: NA
V: TRBV9
J: TRBJ1-4
D: NA
length: 13
DNA: TGTGCCAGCAGCGCAGAACTTAATGAAAAACTGTTTTTT
CDR3: CASSAELNEKLFF

size: many
V: TRBV7-2
J: TRBJ2-1
D: TRBD2
length: 15
DNA: TGTGCCAGCAGCATCCTGGCTAGCGGCTACAATGAGCAGTTCTTC
CDR3: CASSILASGYNEQFF

size: NA
V: TRBV4-2
J: TRBJ1-3
D: NA
length: 16
DNA: TGTGCCAGCAGCCAAGGGGACACCAGCTCTGGAAACACCATATATTTT
CDR3: CASSQGDTSSGNTIYF

size: few
V: TRBV19
J: TRBJ1-1
D: TRBD1
length: 15
DNA: TGTGCCAGTAGTACTCCCGGGACAGCCAACACTGAAGCTTTCTTT
CDR3: CASSTPGTANTEAFF

size: NA
V: TRBV9
J: TRBJ1-1
D: TRBD1
length: 15
DNA: TGTGCCAGCAGCCCGAGGACAGGGGTTAACACTGAAGCTTTCTTT
CDR3: CASSPRTGVNTEAFF

size: NA
V: TRBV25-1
J: TRBJ1-2
D: NA
length: 13
DNA: TGTGCCAGCAGTGAGCCAGGGCGCCATGGCTACACCTTC
CDR3: CASSEPGRHGYTF

size: few
V: TRBV7-8
J: TRBJ1-1
D: NA
length: 15
DNA: TGTGCCAGCACCGGTATGGCCTGGGGGAACACTGAAGCTTTCTTT
CDR3: CASTGMAWGNTEAFF

size: NA
V: TRBV18
J: TRBJ2-7
D: TRBD2
length: 15
DNA: TGTGCCAGCTCACGGGGACTAGCGGGAGAAGCCGAGCAGTACTTC
CDR3: CASSRGLAGEAEQYF

size: NA
V: TRBV4-2
J: TRBJ2-3
D: NA
length: 15
DNA: TGTGCCAGCAGCGTTTCTAGTACTAGCACAGATACGCAGTATTTT
CDR3: CASSVSSTSTDTQYF

size: few
V: TRBV19
J: TRBJ2-7
D: NA
length: 13
DNA: TGTGCCGTAGGGCGCGGGTCAGACTACGAGCAGTACTTC
CDR3: CAVGRGSDYEQYF

size: NA
V: TRBV18
J: TRBJ2-6
D: NA
length: 16
DNA: TGTGCCAGCTCTCAACCTGCGGCTGGTGGGGCCAACGTCCTGACTTTC
CDR3: CASSQPAAGGANVLTF

size: few
V: TRBV6-5
J: TRBJ2-1
D: TRBD1
length: 14
DNA: TGTGCCAGCAGTCCCGGGACAGGGCCAAATGAGCAGTTCTTC
CDR3: CASSPGTGPNEQFF

size: NA
V: TRBV12-2
J: TRBJ1-5
D: NA
length: 18
DNA: TGTGCAAGTCGCAGAAAGGACAGGGGGGGTTGCAGCAATCAGCCCCAGCATTTT
CDR3: CASRRKDRGGCSNQPQHF

size: few
V: TRBV5-5
J: TRBJ1-4
D: NA
length: 15
DNA: TGTGCCAGCAGCGGCGTGGGGACACTTAATGAAAAACTGTTTTTT
CDR3: CASSGVGTLNEKLFF

size: NA
V: TRBV7-2
J: TRBJ2-7
D: TRBD2
length: 18
DNA: TGTGCCAGCAGCTCCCGGGGGGCTAGCGGGAGAGTTAGGTACGAGCAGTACTTC
CDR3: CASSSRGASGRVRYEQYF

size: once
V: TRBV5-6
J: TRBJ2-5
D: NA
length: 15
DNA: TGTGCCAGCAGCTTCAGGGACGGCTTACAAGAGACCCAGTACTTC
CDR3: CASSFRDGLQETQYF

size: NA
V: TRBV9
J: TRBJ2-5
D: TRBD2
length: 18
DNA: TGTGCCAGCAGCGTAGGCCCCAGCGGGAGTATGTACCAAGAGACCCAGTACTTC
CDR3: CASSVGPSGSMYQETQYF

size: NA
V: TRBV5-1
J: TRBJ2-3
D: NA
length: 12
DNA: TGTGCCAGCAGCTTGGCCCGGGATACGCAGTATTTT
CDR3: CASSLARDTQYF

size: NA
V: TRBV2
J: TRBJ2-5
D: NA
length: 13
DNA: TGTGCCAGCAGGGCAGAAAGAGACTCCCCGCAGTACTTC
CDR3: CASRAERDSPQYF

size: many
V: TRBV5-1
J: TRBJ1-1
D: NA
length: 14
DNA: TGCGCCAGCAGCCCGGACCGGGTCGTGACTGAAGCTTTCTTT
CDR3: CASSPDRVVTEAFF

size: NA
V: TRBV5-4
J: TRBJ2-7
D: TRBD1
length: 16
DNA: TGTGCCAGCAGCTCGGACAGGGGGCTTACTACCTACGAGCAGTACTTC
CDR3: CASSSDRGLTTYEQYF

size: NA
V: TRBV6-6
J: TRBJ2-2
D: TRBD2
length: 15
DNA: TGTGCCAGCAGGACGGGGCGGGAGGGCCTTGGGAAGCTGTTTTTT
CDR3: CASRTGREGLGKLFF

size: few
V: TRBV6-5
J: TRBJ2-7
D: NA
length: 13
DNA: TGTGCCACCAGACCATGGGGGACGTACGAGCAGTACTTC
CDR3: CATRPWGTYEQYF

size: NA
V: TRBV7-2
J: TRBJ2-1
D: NA
length: 15
DNA: TGTGCCAGCAGATTACCGGGACTCCCTCGTAATGAGCAGTTCTTC
CDR3: CASRLPGLPRNEQFF

size: NA
V: TRBV6-6
J: TRBJ2-7
D: NA
length: 14
DNA: TGTGCCAGCGTCCCAAGGAGGGGCCGGGACGAGCAGTACTTC
CDR3: CASVPRRGRDEQYF

size: few
V: TRBV5-1
J: TRBJ2-7
D: NA
length: 14
DNA: TGCGCCAGCAGCTTGGCCCAGCCAGACTACGAGCAGTACTTC
CDR3: CASSLAQPDYEQYF

size: few
V: TRBV19
J: TRBJ1-4
D: NA
length: 17
DNA: TGTGCCAGTAGTATAGATACCGGGGCCGCAACTAATGAAAAACTGTTTTTT
CDR3: CASSIDTGAATNEKLFF

size: few
V: TRBV7-2
J: TRBJ2-2
D: TRBD1
length: 16
DNA: TGTGCCAGCAGCCGACAACAGGGGGCGAACACCGGGGAGCTGTTTTTT
CDR3: CASSRQQGANTGELFF

size: NA
V: TRBV5-4
J: TRBJ1-6
D: TRBD1
length: 14
DNA: TGTGCCAGCAGCTGGGACAGAGATAATTCACCCCTCCACTTT
CDR3: CASSWDRDNSPLHF

size: NA
V: TRBV4-2
J: TRBJ2-5
D: NA
length: 14
DNA: TGTGCCAGCAGCCAGCATCTGGGCCAAGAGACCCAGTACTTC
CDR3: CASSQHLGQETQYF

size: NA
V: TRBV2
J: TRBJ2-3
D: NA
length: 12
DNA: TGTGCCAGCACCGTACAACCCGCCGCGCAGTATTTT
CDR3: CASTVQPAAQYF

size: NA
V: TRBV5-1
J: TRBJ2-2
D: TRBD1
length: 16
DNA: TGCGCCAGCAGCGAAGGGGACAGGAAAAACACCGGGGAGCTGTTTTTT
CDR3: CASSEGDRKNTGELFF

size: NA
V: TRBV29-1
J: TRBJ2-3
D: NA
length: 15
DNA: TGCAGCGTTAGAATAGTGGGAGCGCGTGGAGATACGCAGTATTTT
CDR3: CSVRIVGARGDTQYF

size: NA
V: TRBV6-6
J: TRBJ1-1
D: TRBD1
length: 16
DNA: TGTGCCAGCAGCCGCGGACAGGGGTTAGAGAACACTGAAGCTTTCTTT
CDR3: CASSRGQGLENTEAFF

size: NA
V: TRBV25-1
J: TRBJ1-4
D: TRBD1
length: 15
DNA: TGTGCCAGCAGCGCCAGACAGGGCCTAAATGAAAAACTGTTTTTT
CDR3: CASSARQGLNEKLFF

size: NA
V: TRBV7-2
J: TRBJ2-1
D: NA
length: 15
DNA: TGTGCCAGCAGCCATATGAGCAGCGAACGCAATGAGCAGTTCTTC
CDR3: CASSHMSSERNEQFF

size: NA
V: TRBV5-1
J: TRBJ2-6
D: NA
length: 14
DNA: TGCGCCAGCAGCTCTTCCTCTGGGGCCAACGTCCTGACTTTC
CDR3: CASSSSSGANVLTF

size: few
V: TRBV10-3
J: TRBJ2-3
D: TRBD1
length: 14
DNA: TGTGCCATCAGGGCGGGACAGGTCACAGATACGCAGTATTTT
CDR3: CAIRAGQVTDTQYF

size: NA
V: TRBV5-1
J: TRBJ1-4
D: NA
length: 14
DNA: TGCGCCAGCAGCTTAGGTAGAACTAATGAAAAACTGTTTTTT
CDR3: CASSLGRTNEKLFF

size: NA
V: TRBV29-1
J: TRBJ2-2
D: TRBD2
length: 15
DNA: TGCAGCGTCGGACTAGCGGGATCGAACACCGGGGAGCTGTTTTTT
CDR3: CSVGLAGSNTGELFF

size: NA
V: TRBV7-2
J: TRBJ2-1
D: TRBD1
length: 15
DNA: TGTGCCAGCAGCCCGTGGGACAGAGCATACAATGAGCAGTTCTTC
CDR3: CASSPWDRAYNEQFF

size: few
V: TRBV5-1
J: TRBJ1-2
D: TRBD1
length: 13
DNA: TGCGCCAGCAGCACGGGGGACAGCTATGGCTACACCTTC
CDR3: CASSTGDSYGYTF

size: NA
V: TRBV7-2
J: TRBJ1-1
D: NA
length: 13
DNA: TGTGCCAGCAGCTTAGTAGGGTACACTGAAGCTTTCTTT
CDR3: CASSLVGYTEAFF

size: few
V: TRBV6-1
J: TRBJ2-5
D: TRBD1
length: 16
DNA: TGTGCCATCAGTGAGTCCTTAACAGGGGCACAAGAGACCCAGTACTTC
CDR3: CAISESLTGAQETQYF